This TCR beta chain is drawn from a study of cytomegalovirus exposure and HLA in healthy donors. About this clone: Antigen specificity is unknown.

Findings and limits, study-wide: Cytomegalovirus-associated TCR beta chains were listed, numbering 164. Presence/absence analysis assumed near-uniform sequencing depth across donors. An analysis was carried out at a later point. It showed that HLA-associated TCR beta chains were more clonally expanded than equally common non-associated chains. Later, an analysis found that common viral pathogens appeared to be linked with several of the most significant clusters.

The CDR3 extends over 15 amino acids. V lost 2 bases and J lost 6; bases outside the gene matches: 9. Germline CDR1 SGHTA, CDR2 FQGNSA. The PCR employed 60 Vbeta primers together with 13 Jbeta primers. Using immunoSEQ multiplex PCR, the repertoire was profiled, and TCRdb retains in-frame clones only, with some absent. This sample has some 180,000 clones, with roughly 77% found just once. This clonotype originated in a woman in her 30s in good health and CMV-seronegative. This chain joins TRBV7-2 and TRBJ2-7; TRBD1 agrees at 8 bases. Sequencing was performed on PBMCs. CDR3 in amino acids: CASSLFGQGLPEQYF. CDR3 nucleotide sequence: TGTGCCAGCAGCTTATTCGGACAGGGATTACCCGAGCAGTACTTC.